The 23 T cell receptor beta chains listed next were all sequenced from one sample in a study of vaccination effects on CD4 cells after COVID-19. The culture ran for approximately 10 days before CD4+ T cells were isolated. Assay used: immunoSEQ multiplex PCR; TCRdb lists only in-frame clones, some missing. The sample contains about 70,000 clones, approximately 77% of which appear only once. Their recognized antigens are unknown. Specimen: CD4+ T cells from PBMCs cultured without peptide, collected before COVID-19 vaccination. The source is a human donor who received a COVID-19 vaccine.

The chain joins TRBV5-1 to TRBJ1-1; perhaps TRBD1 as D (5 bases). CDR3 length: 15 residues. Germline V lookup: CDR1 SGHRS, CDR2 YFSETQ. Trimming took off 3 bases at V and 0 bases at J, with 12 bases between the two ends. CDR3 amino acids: CASSSQGTVNTEAFF. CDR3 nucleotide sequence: TGCGCCAGCAGCTCGCAAGGGACGGTGAACACTGAAGCTTTCTTT.

CDR3 sequence reads: CASSNLAGGLNTQYF. The CDR3 DNA is TGTGCCAGCAGCAATCTAGCGGGGGGGCTTAATACGCAGTATTTT. The chain joins TRBV6-2 or TRBV6-3 to TRBJ2-3, with TRBD2 matching over 12 bases. Germline CDR1 MNHEY, CDR2 SVGEGT. This CDR3 has 15 amino acids. After removal of 6 bases from V and 7 bases from J, the junction contained 8 bases not matched to a gene.

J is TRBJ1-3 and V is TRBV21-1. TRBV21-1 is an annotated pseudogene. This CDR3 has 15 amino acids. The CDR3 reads CASNPKRRNGNTIYF. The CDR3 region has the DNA TGTGCCAGCAACCCCAAAAGGAGGAACGGGAACACCATATATTTT.

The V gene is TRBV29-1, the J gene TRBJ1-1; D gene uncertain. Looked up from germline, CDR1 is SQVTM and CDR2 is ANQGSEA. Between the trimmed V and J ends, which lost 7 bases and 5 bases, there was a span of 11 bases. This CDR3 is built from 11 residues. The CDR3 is CSGGVGTEAFF. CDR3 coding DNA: TGCAGCGGGGGTGTTGGGACTGAAGCTTTCTTT. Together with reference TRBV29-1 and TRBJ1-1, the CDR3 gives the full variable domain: SAVISQKPSRDICQRGTSLTIQCQVDSQVTMMFWYRQQPGQSLTLIATANQGSEATYESGFVIDKFPISRPNLTFSTLTVSNMSPEDSSIYLCSGGVGTEAFFGQGTRLTVV.

CDR3 in DNA: TGTGCCAGCAGCTTGGCCCTACAGGGAGGGACTGAAGCTTTCTTT. As protein: CASSLALQGGTEAFF. This chain links TRBV5-5 with TRBJ1-1, with a weak D call TRBD1 (6 bases). The CDR3 is made up of 15 amino acids. The germline V and J ends were trimmed by 0 bases and 5 bases, with 14 bases remaining between them. Germline CDR1 SGHKS, CDR2 YYEKEE (reference sequence).

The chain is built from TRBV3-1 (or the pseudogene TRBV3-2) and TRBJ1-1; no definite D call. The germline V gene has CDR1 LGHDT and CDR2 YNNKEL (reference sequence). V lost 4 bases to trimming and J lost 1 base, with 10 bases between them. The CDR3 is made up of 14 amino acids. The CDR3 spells CASSPPLTNTEAFF. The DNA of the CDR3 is TGTGCCAGCAGCCCCCCTCTTACGAACACTGAAGCTTTCTTT.

The CDR3 sequence: CAISELDTQYF. Written as DNA, the CDR3 is TGTGCCATCAGTGAGTTAGATACGCAGTATTTT. The V call is TRBV10-3, the J call TRBJ2-3; D gene unclear. The CDR3 runs 11 residues. Germline CDR1 ENHRY, CDR2 SYGVKD. V lost 1 base and J lost 5, with 1 base in between.

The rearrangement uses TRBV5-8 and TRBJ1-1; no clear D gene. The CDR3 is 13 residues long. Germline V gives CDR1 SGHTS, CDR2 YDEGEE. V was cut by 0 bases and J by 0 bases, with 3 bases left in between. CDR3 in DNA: TGTGCCAGCAGCTTGGGACTGAACACTGAAGCTTTCTTT. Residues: CASSLGLNTEAFF.

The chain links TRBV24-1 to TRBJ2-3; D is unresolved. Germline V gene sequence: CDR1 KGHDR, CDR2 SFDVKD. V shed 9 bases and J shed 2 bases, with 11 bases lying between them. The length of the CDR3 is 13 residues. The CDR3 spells CATGSTDTDTQYF. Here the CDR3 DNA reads TGTGCCACCGGGTCAACGGACACAGATACGCAGTATTTT.

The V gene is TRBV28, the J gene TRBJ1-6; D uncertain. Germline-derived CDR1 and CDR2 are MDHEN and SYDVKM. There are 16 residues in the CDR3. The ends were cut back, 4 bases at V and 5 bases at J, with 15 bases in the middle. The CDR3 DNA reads TGTGCCAGCAGTTCTTCCTCCCCCGGGGATAATTCACCCCTCCACTTT. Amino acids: CASSSSSPGDNSPLHF.

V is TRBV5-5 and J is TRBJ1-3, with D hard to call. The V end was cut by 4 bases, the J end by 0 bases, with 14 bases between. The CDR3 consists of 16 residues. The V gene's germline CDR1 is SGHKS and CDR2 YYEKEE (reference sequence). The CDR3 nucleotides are TGTGCCAGCAGCCCGCCGGGAATAAACTCTGGAAACACCATATATTTT. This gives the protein CASSPPGINSGNTIYF.

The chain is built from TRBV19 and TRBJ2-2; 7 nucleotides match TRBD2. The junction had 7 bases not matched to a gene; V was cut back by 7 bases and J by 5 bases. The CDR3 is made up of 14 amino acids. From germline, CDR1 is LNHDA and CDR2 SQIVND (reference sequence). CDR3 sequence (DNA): TGTGCCAGTACCTCCTTCGGGGGGACCGGGGAGCTGTTTTTT. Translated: CASTSFGGTGELFF.

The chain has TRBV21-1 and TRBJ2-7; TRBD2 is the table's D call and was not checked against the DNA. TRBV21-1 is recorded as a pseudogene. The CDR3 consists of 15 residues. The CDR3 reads CASSKTSGIRHEQYV. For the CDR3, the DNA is TGTGCCAGCAGCAAAACTAGCGGGATTAGACACGAGCAGTACGTC.

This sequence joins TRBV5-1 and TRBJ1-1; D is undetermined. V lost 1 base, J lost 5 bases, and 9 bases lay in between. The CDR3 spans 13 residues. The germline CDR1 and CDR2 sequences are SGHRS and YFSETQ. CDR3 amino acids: CASSLKGGTEAFF. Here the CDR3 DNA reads TGCGCCAGCAGCTTGAAGGGTGGGACTGAAGCTTTCTTT.

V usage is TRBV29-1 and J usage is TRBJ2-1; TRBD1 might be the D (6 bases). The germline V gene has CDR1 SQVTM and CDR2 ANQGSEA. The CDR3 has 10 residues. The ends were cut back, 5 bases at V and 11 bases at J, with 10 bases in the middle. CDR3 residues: CSVYRDKQFF. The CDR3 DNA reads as TGCAGCGTTTACAGGGATAAGCAGTTCTTC.

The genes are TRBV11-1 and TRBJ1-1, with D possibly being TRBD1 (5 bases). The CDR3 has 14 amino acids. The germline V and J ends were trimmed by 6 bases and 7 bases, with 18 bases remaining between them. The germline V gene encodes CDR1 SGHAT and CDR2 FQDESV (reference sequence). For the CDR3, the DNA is TGTGCCAGCAGGCCACGGACGGGGCGGGATGAAGCTTTCTTT. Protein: CASRPRTGRDEAFF.

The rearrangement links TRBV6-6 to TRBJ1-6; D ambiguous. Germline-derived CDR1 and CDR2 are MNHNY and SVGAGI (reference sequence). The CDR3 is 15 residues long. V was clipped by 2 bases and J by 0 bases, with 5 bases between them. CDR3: CASSYEGSYNSPLHF. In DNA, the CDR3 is TGTGCCAGCAGTTACGAAGGCTCCTATAATTCACCCCTCCACTTT.

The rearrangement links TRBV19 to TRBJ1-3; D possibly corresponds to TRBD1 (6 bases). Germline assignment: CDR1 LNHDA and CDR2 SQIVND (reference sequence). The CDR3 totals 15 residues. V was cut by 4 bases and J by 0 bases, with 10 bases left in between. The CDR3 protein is CASSTTGNSGNTIYF. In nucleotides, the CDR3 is TGTGCCAGTAGTACAACAGGGAACTCTGGAAACACCATATATTTT.

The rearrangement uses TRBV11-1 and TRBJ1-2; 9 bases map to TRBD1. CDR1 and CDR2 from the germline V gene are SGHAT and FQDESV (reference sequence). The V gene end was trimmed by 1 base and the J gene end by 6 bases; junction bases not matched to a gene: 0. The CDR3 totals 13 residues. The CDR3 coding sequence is TGTGCCAGCAGCTTAGGACAGGGGGATGGCTACACCTTC. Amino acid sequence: CASSLGQGDGYTF.

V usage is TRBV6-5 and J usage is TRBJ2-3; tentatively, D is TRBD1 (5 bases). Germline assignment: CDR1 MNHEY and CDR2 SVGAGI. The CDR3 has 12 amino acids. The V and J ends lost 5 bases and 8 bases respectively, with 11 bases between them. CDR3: CASSRPQGTQYF. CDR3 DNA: TGTGCCAGCAGTCGACCCCAGGGTACGCAGTATTTT.

In DNA form, the CDR3 reads TGCGCCAGCAGCCTACAGGGGGCTTTCTCTCCTGGGGCCAACGTCCTGACTTTC. It specifies CASSLQGAFSPGANVLTF. The chain carries TRBV5-1 and TRBJ2-6; 9 bases align to TRBD1. Looked up from germline, CDR1 is SGHRS and CDR2 is YFSETQ. The trim removed 4 bases at V and 2 bases at J, leaving 10 bases unmatched. This CDR3 region has 18 residues. Complete variable domain (other parts from reference TRBV5-1 and TRBJ2-6): KAGVTQTPRYLIKTRGQQVTLSCSPISGHRSVSWYQQTPGQGLQFLFEYFSETQRNKGNFPGRFSGRQFSNSRSEMNVSTLELGDSALYLCASSLQGAFSPGANVLTFGAGSRLTVL.

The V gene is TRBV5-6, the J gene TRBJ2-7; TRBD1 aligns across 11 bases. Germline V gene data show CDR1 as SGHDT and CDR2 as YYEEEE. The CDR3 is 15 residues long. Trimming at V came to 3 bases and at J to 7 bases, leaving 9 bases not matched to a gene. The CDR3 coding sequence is TGTGCCAGCAGCTGGGGGACAGGGGGTAGTTCGGAGCAGTACGTC. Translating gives CASSWGTGGSSEQYV.

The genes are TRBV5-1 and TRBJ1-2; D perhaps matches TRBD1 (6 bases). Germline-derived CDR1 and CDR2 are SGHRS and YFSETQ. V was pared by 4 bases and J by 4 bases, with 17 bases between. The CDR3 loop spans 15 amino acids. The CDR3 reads CASSPSWGQSYGYTF. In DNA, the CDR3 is TGCGCCAGCAGCCCCTCCTGGGGGCAGAGCTATGGCTACACCTTC.